The 2 T cell receptor beta chains below were found in one sample sequenced in a study of T cell responses to AZD1222 COVID-19 vaccine (dated by TCRdb to 2020 to 2022). What the time point label conveys for this sample: baseline before first vaccination. To prepare the library, the immunoSEQ multiplex PCR assay was applied. TCRdb re-hosts the immuneACCESS table, in-frame sequences only. Its copies lack some clones; in the studies checked, an unresolved V gene accounts for under half of them, and the cause for the rest is not known. The sample contains about 68,000 clones, around 80% of them found a single time. The ten largest clones add up to roughly an eighth of the sample. The source material was peripheral blood, sampled on day 0 of AZD1222 vaccination. These receptors were obtained from an adult in good health.

The chain links TRBV18 to TRBJ1-1; no clear D gene. The V and J ends lost 2 bases and 2 bases respectively, with 9 bases between them. The CDR3 has 14 residues. Per the germline V gene, CDR1 is KGHSH and CDR2 is LQKENI. Written as DNA, the CDR3 is TGTGCCAGCTCACCAGGTTGGGAAAACACTGAAGCTTTCTTT. It translates to CASSPGWENTEAFF.

The chain links TRBV2 to TRBJ1-6; D gene ambiguous. V dropped 11 bases and J dropped 0 bases, with 11 bases sitting between them. In germline, CDR1 is SNHLY, CDR2 FYNNEI. The CDR3 runs 14 residues. The CDR3 DNA is TGTGCCGGTAGACTGAGCTCCTATAATTCACCCCTCCACTTT. Amino acids: CAGRLSSYNSPLHF.